One sample yielded the 7 T cell receptor beta chains listed below, sequenced in a study of technical replicates of blood from a handful of donors. Profiled with immunoSEQ multiplex PCR; TCRdb holds only in-frame clones, not every one. This sample yields approximately 79,000 clones, of which approximately 96% are seen a single time; under 0.35% belongs to the top ten. Sequencing was carried out using T cells isolated from PBMCs. All receptors derive from a human donor in good health.

The V call is TRBV9, the J call TRBJ1-3; D ambiguous. Trimming stripped 0 bases from V and 7 bases from J, with 11 bases between. There are 14 residues in the CDR3. The germline CDR1 and CDR2 sequences are SGDLS and YYNGEE. The CDR3 sequence is CASSVAAGGNTIYF. The CDR3 DNA sequence: TGTGCCAGCAGCGTAGCGGCAGGAGGGAACACCATATATTTT.

J is TRBJ2-7 and V is TRBV4-3; D is possibly TRBD2 (6 bases). Trimming pared 0 bases from V and 6 bases from J, leaving 18 bases between. The CDR3 contains 16 residues. Germline V gives CDR1 LGHNA, CDR2 YSLEER. The CDR3 region is CASSQDSLGGISEQYF. The CDR3 bases are TGCGCCAGCAGCCAAGACTCCCTGGGGGGAATCTCCGAGCAGTACTTC.

This chain links TRBV6-6 with TRBJ2-7; D gene uncertain. Germline V gives CDR1 MNHNY, CDR2 SVGAGI (reference sequence). The CDR3 has 15 residues. The germline V and J ends were trimmed by 3 bases and 0 bases, with 12 bases remaining between them. CDR3 amino acids: CASSYSVSASYEQYF. Here the CDR3 DNA reads TGTGCCAGCAGTTATTCGGTATCCGCCTCCTACGAGCAGTACTTC.

The rearrangement joins TRBV27 to TRBJ1-2; D is undetermined. Germline values: CDR1 MNHEY, CDR2 SMNVEV (reference sequence). V shed 6 bases and J shed 8 bases, with 22 bases lying between them. This CDR3 is 15 amino acids long. Written as DNA, the CDR3 is TGTGCCAGCAGATCCGAGGCCCGGGGAGTTACAGGCTACACCTTC. Its protein product is CASRSEARGVTGYTF.

The V gene is TRBV4-2, the J gene TRBJ2-1; TRBD2 aligns across 13 bases. CDR3 length equals 15 residues. V lost 5 bases to trimming and J lost 8 bases; unmatched junction nucleotides: 6. Germline V gene data show CDR1 as LGHNA and CDR2 as YNFKEQ. The CDR3 sequence is CASSFRLAGGYEQFF. For the CDR3, the DNA is TGTGCCAGCAGCTTTCGACTAGCGGGAGGCTATGAGCAGTTCTTC.

The genes are TRBV14 and TRBJ2-1; tentatively, D is TRBD1 (6 bases). Per germline, CDR1 SGHDN and CDR2 FVKESK. The CDR3 runs to 15 residues. The V end lost 4 bases, the J end lost 0 bases, and 10 bases lay between the germline ends. CDR3 bases: TGTGCCAGCAGCCTCGGGACAACCTCCTACAATGAGCAGTTCTTC. Translation: CASSLGTTSYNEQFF.

This clone was recorded only once. The rearrangement links TRBV10-1 to TRBJ2-2; 7 positions match TRBD1. Germline V CDR1 and CDR2: WNHNN, SYGVQD (reference sequence). CDR3 length: 14 residues. V shed 6 bases, J shed 1 base, and the junction held 2 bases outside the gene matches. The DNA for the CDR3 is TGCGCCAGCAGCCGGGACAGGAACACCGGGGAGCTGTTTTTT. Protein sequence: CASSRDRNTGELFF.